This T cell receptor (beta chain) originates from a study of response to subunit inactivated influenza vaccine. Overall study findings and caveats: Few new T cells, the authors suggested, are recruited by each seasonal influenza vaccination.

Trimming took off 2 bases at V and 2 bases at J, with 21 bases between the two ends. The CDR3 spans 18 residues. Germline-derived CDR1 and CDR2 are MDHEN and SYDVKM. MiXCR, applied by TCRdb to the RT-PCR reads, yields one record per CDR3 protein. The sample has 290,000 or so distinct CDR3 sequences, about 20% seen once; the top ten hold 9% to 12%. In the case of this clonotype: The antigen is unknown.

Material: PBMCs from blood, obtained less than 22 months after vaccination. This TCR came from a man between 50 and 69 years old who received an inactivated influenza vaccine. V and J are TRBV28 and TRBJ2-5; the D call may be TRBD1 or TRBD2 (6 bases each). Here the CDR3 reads CASSLRLAEGGYQETQYF. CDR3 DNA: TGTGCCAGCAGTTTAAGGCTCGCGGAGGGGGGTTATCAAGAGACCCAGTACTTC.